The rows below give T cell receptor beta chains drawn from one sample of a study of blood T cells in healthy people across ages. One entry per CDR3 protein results from TCRdb running MiXCR on the 5' RACE reads. The repertoire holds fewer than 700,000 distinct CDR3 sequences, with around two fifths as singletons. Sample: blood. The origin of the receptors is an older man in good health. Both conserved end residues are part of each CDR3. The order of the fields is clone size, D gene, V gene, J gene, CDR3 DNA, CDR3 protein. The D gene is left open where the match is weak. For some rows the clone size is stated as once, few or many, or as a class when expanded; others skip it.

abundance: NA; d_gene: NA; v_gene: TRBV28; j_gene: TRBJ2-7; CDR3nt: TGTGCCAGCAGTATCAAATCGACATTCTACGAGCAGTACTTC; CDR3aa: CASSIKSTFYEQYF
abundance: once; d_gene: TRBD2; v_gene: TRBV5-1; j_gene: TRBJ2-3; CDR3nt: TGCGCCAGCAGCTCACCCTCGATAGCGGGGAAAAACACAGATACGCAGTATTTT; CDR3aa: CASSSPSIAGKNTDTQYF
abundance: NA; d_gene: NA; v_gene: TRBV5-1; j_gene: TRBJ2-5; CDR3nt: TGCGGCAGCAGCTTGTTTGGGGGCTGGGAAGAGACCCAGTACTTC; CDR3aa: CGSSLFGGWEETQYF
abundance: few; d_gene: TRBD1; v_gene: TRBV29-1; j_gene: TRBJ2-1; CDR3nt: TGCAGCGTTGAGGGACAGGGATTCGGGTACAATGAGCAGTTCTTC; CDR3aa: CSVEGQGFGYNEQFF
abundance: NA; d_gene: NA; v_gene: TRBV7-2; j_gene: TRBJ1-6; CDR3nt: TGTGCCAGCAGCTTAGGACTGAACTATAATTCACCCCTCCACTTT; CDR3aa: CASSLGLNYNSPLHF
abundance: few; d_gene: NA; v_gene: TRBV28; j_gene: TRBJ2-7; CDR3nt: TGTGCCAGCAGGCCTGACAGCTACGAGCAGTACTTC; CDR3aa: CASRPDSYEQYF
abundance: many; d_gene: TRBD1; v_gene: TRBV3-1; j_gene: TRBJ1-2; CDR3nt: TGTGCCAGCAGCCAACGTTCTGGGACAGGGTACGGCTACACCTTC; CDR3aa: CASSQRSGTGYGYTF
abundance: NA; d_gene: NA; v_gene: TRBV29-1; j_gene: TRBJ2-4; CDR3nt: TGCAGCGCCTTAGACAGGCAGAAAAACATTCAGTACTTC; CDR3aa: CSALDRQKNIQYF
abundance: NA; d_gene: NA; v_gene: TRBV10-3; j_gene: TRBJ1-4; CDR3nt: TGTGCCATCAGTGAGTCGAACCCGTTGAATGAAAAACTGTTTTTT; CDR3aa: CAISESNPLNEKLFF
abundance: few; d_gene: TRBD2; v_gene: TRBV6-2/TRBV6-3; j_gene: TRBJ2-1; CDR3nt: TGTGCCAGCACCCGGGGCTTGGGCCCGACTAGCGGGTACCTCAATGAGCAGTTCTTC; CDR3aa: CASTRGLGPTSGYLNEQFF
abundance: many; d_gene: NA; v_gene: TRBV29-1; j_gene: TRBJ2-1; CDR3nt: TGCAGCGTTGAAGATACCGTATACAATGAGCAGTTCTTC; CDR3aa: CSVEDTVYNEQFF
abundance: few; d_gene: NA; v_gene: TRBV7-3; j_gene: TRBJ2-5; CDR3nt: TGTGCCAGCAGCTTATTCGCCGAAGAGACCCAGTACTTC; CDR3aa: CASSLFAEETQYF
abundance: NA; d_gene: TRBD2; v_gene: TRBV20-1; j_gene: TRBJ2-5; CDR3nt: TGCAGTGCTTCACAGGGACCGCGGGTTAGCGGGACTGAGACCCAGTACTTC; CDR3aa: CSASQGPRVSGTETQYF
abundance: few; d_gene: NA; v_gene: TRBV9; j_gene: TRBJ2-7; CDR3nt: TGTGCCAGCAGCGTCCAACAGGACCGCTACGAGCAGTACTTC; CDR3aa: CASSVQQDRYEQYF
abundance: NA; d_gene: TRBD2; v_gene: TRBV3-1; j_gene: TRBJ2-1; CDR3nt: TGTGCCAGCAGCCTCCTTGGACTAGCGGGGGGGCAAATTCGTAATGAGCAGTTCTTC; CDR3aa: CASSLLGLAGGQIRNEQFF
abundance: once; d_gene: TRBD1; v_gene: TRBV20-1; j_gene: TRBJ2-7; CDR3nt: TGCAGTGCCAAAACCCGCACAGGGGGCGGTTACGAGCAGTACTTC; CDR3aa: CSAKTRTGGGYEQYF
abundance: NA; d_gene: NA; v_gene: TRBV6-5; j_gene: TRBJ1-2; CDR3nt: TGTGCCAGCGTGAATCCTGGCTATGGCTACACCTTC; CDR3aa: CASVNPGYGYTF
abundance: NA; d_gene: NA; v_gene: TRBV13; j_gene: TRBJ2-7; CDR3nt: TGTGCCAGCAGCTTCCGGACGGATTTCTACGAGCAGTACTTC; CDR3aa: CASSFRTDFYEQYF
abundance: many; d_gene: TRBD2; v_gene: TRBV7-2; j_gene: TRBJ2-4; CDR3nt: TGTGCCAGCAGCACCTCCCTAGCGGACATTCAGTACTTC; CDR3aa: CASSTSLADIQYF
abundance: NA; d_gene: TRBD2; v_gene: TRBV3-1; j_gene: TRBJ2-2; CDR3nt: TGTGCCAGCAGCCAGTCGGGACTAGCGGGAGGGGACACCGGGGAGCTGTTTTTT; CDR3aa: CASSQSGLAGGDTGELFF
abundance: NA; d_gene: NA; v_gene: TRBV20-1; j_gene: TRBJ2-7; CDR3nt: TGCAGTGGTCTCCGGGACACCTCCTACGAGCAGTACTTC; CDR3aa: CSGLRDTSYEQYF
abundance: many; d_gene: NA; v_gene: TRBV20-1; j_gene: TRBJ2-3; CDR3nt: TGCAGTGCTAGAGTAGAGGGACCAGATACGCAGTATTTT; CDR3aa: CSARVEGPDTQYF
abundance: NA; d_gene: NA; v_gene: TRBV20-1; j_gene: TRBJ2-1; CDR3nt: TGCAGTGCTGGGGACCAATACTCCTACAATGAGCAGTTCTTC; CDR3aa: CSAGDQYSYNEQFF
abundance: few; d_gene: TRBD2; v_gene: TRBV5-1; j_gene: TRBJ2-5; CDR3nt: TGCGCCAGCAGCTTGGGCGGGGGGGCCCGAGAGACCCAGTACTTC; CDR3aa: CASSLGGGARETQYF
abundance: few; d_gene: TRBD1; v_gene: TRBV4-2; j_gene: TRBJ1-2; CDR3nt: TGTGCCAGCAGTGAAGATCGCCAGGACAGGGGGCTTATCGGCTATGGCTACACCTTC; CDR3aa: CASSEDRQDRGLIGYGYTF
abundance: few; d_gene: NA; v_gene: TRBV28; j_gene: TRBJ2-7; CDR3nt: TGTGCCAGCAGTCCGTCAGTGTACGAGCAGTACTTC; CDR3aa: CASSPSVYEQYF
abundance: few; d_gene: TRBD1; v_gene: TRBV3-1; j_gene: TRBJ2-2; CDR3nt: TGTGCCAGCAGCCATTACAGGGGAGCCGGGGAGCTGTTTTTT; CDR3aa: CASSHYRGAGELFF
abundance: NA; d_gene: TRBD1; v_gene: TRBV9; j_gene: TRBJ2-7; CDR3nt: TGTGCCAGCAGCGCCGTGGACAGGGCTTTATGGTTGGAGGCCCAGTACTTC; CDR3aa: CASSAVDRALWLEAQYF
abundance: NA; d_gene: NA; v_gene: TRBV29-1; j_gene: TRBJ2-3; CDR3nt: TGCAGCGTTGTCCCCAGGGGCGTGGGTACTAGCACAGATACGCAGTATTTT; CDR3aa: CSVVPRGVGTSTDTQYF
abundance: many; d_gene: TRBD1; v_gene: TRBV7-2; j_gene: TRBJ2-7; CDR3nt: TGTGCCAGCAGCTTAGCGGGGACAGGGGCCTACGAGCAGTACTTC; CDR3aa: CASSLAGTGAYEQYF
abundance: NA; d_gene: TRBD1; v_gene: TRBV20-1; j_gene: TRBJ2-3; CDR3nt: TGCAGTGCTTCGGACAGGGATGCTTGGACAGATACGCAGTATTTT; CDR3aa: CSASDRDAWTDTQYF
abundance: few; d_gene: NA; v_gene: TRBV5-1; j_gene: TRBJ2-7; CDR3nt: TGCGCCAGCAGTCTCGGGGGCTTTATCGGACGAAACGAGCAGTACTTC; CDR3aa: CASSLGGFIGRNEQYF
abundance: once; d_gene: TRBD2; v_gene: TRBV5-1; j_gene: TRBJ2-5; CDR3nt: TGCGCCAGCAGCTTGGAACCAGCGGGGGGGGAGACCCAGTACTTC; CDR3aa: CASSLEPAGGETQYF
abundance: many; d_gene: TRBD2; v_gene: TRBV20-1; j_gene: TRBJ2-5; CDR3nt: TGCAGTGCTCCTACTAGCGGGGCTCAAGAGACCCAGTACTTC; CDR3aa: CSAPTSGAQETQYF
abundance: once; d_gene: TRBD1; v_gene: TRBV28; j_gene: TRBJ2-7; CDR3nt: TGTGCCAGCAGTTCCGGGACAGGGGTCGCCTACGAGCAGTACTTC; CDR3aa: CASSSGTGVAYEQYF
abundance: few; d_gene: NA; v_gene: TRBV5-1; j_gene: TRBJ1-1; CDR3nt: TGCGCCAGCAGCTCCAAAGGACAGCAGAACACTGAAGCTTTCTTT; CDR3aa: CASSSKGQQNTEAFF
abundance: NA; d_gene: NA; v_gene: TRBV5-5; j_gene: TRBJ2-7; CDR3nt: TGTGCCAGCAGCCCGCCGAGGACTTCCCACGAGCAGTACTTC; CDR3aa: CASSPPRTSHEQYF
abundance: NA; d_gene: NA; v_gene: TRBV5-8; j_gene: TRBJ1-1; CDR3nt: TGTGCCAGCAGCTTGCTCCCAGGGGCCAGCACTGAAGCTTTCTTT; CDR3aa: CASSLLPGASTEAFF
abundance: few; d_gene: NA; v_gene: TRBV15; j_gene: TRBJ2-1; CDR3nt: TGTGCCACCCGTATAGTACCTGCGGACCTTTACAATGAGCAGTTCTTC; CDR3aa: CATRIVPADLYNEQFF
abundance: many; d_gene: NA; v_gene: TRBV4-3; j_gene: TRBJ2-3; CDR3nt: TGCGCCAGCAGCCAAGAATGGGAAGCAGATAGCACAGATACGCAGTATTTT; CDR3aa: CASSQEWEADSTDTQYF
abundance: NA; d_gene: TRBD1; v_gene: TRBV5-1; j_gene: TRBJ2-5; CDR3nt: TGCGCCAGCAGCTCCAGACAGGGCCAAGTGACCCAGTACTTC; CDR3aa: CASSSRQGQVTQYF
abundance: NA; d_gene: NA; v_gene: TRBV6-2/TRBV6-3; j_gene: TRBJ2-2; CDR3nt: TGTGCCAGCAGGCTAGTCGGGGAGCTGTTTTTT; CDR3aa: CASRLVGELFF
abundance: NA; d_gene: TRBD2; v_gene: TRBV6-5; j_gene: TRBJ2-1; CDR3nt: TGTGCCAGCTCAGCGGGGGCCTACAATGAGCAGTTCTTC; CDR3aa: CASSAGAYNEQFF
abundance: few; d_gene: NA; v_gene: TRBV7-9; j_gene: TRBJ2-7; CDR3nt: TGTGCCAGCAGCCCGCCCGGGAGCGGCCATTCCTACGAGCAGTACTTC; CDR3aa: CASSPPGSGHSYEQYF
abundance: NA; d_gene: NA; v_gene: TRBV4-2; j_gene: TRBJ2-5; CDR3nt: TGTGCCAGCAGCCAGGCGAGCGGGGACAAAGAGACCCAGTACTTC; CDR3aa: CASSQASGDKETQYF
abundance: few; d_gene: TRBD2; v_gene: TRBV7-9; j_gene: TRBJ2-1; CDR3nt: TGTGCCAGCAGCTTTAACGTTGGAGCGGGAGCCAAAAATGAGCAGTTCTTC; CDR3aa: CASSFNVGAGAKNEQFF